The rows below give T cell receptor beta chains drawn from one sample of a study of blood T cell repertoires in COVID-19. Using immunoSEQ multiplex PCR, the repertoire was profiled, and TCRdb retains in-frame clones only, with some absent. Here the sample spans some 120,000 clones, 75% to 85% being singletons. Input material: peripheral blood. The source is a man aged 35-49 years with active or convalescent COVID-19. Each CDR3 is given with its conserved first and last residue. A D gene is named only where the DNA matches it firmly.

TRBD1,15,TRBV7-9,CASSSTGTGWEPQHF
TRBD1,16,TRBV5-1,CASSLFGQGVYYEQYF
.,15,TRBV14,CASSHYRAPNTEAFF
TRBD1,14,TRBV28,CASRRRDSSYEQYF
TRBD1,13,TRBV30,CAWRAGGLTEAFF
TRBD2,16,TRBV4-2,CASSQDRAGEYNEQFF
.,15,TRBV3-1/TRBV3-2,CASSSRQQSSYEQYF
TRBD1,13,TRBV6-5,CASRLGQGNGYTF
.,16,TRBV4-1,CASSQAFDSSSYEQYF
TRBD2,17,TRBV29-1,CSVDLDRIAGEADTQYF
.,12,TRBV6-5,CASRQSRGEQYF
TRBD1,15,TRBV5-4,CASSPNGQGHYGYTF
TRBD1,15,TRBV6-5,CASSGNRGVTDTQYF
.,16,TRBV21-1,CASSICRDRGTDTQYF
.,10,TRBV11-2,CASSHYEQYF
TRBD1,14,TRBV28,CASMTGGNTGELFF
.,15,TRBV11-1,CASSFGHSSYNEQFF
TRBD2,19,TRBV24-1,CATSDPDSTSGRAGDTQYF
.,16,TRBV7-9,CASSPIPLQGLYEAFF
TRBD1,14,TRBV7-9,CASSPVQGATEAFF
TRBD2,14,TRBV7-9,CASSPREEMETQYF
.,13,TRBV5-1,CASRLDPLYPYTF
TRBD1,13,TRBV10-3,CAIKETGGSPLHF
TRBD1,15,TRBV3-1/TRBV3-2,CASSPGDRDSQPQHF
.,12,TRBV27,CASSLIGGEAFF
.,13,TRBV28,CASTYLLNTEAFF
.,13,TRBV29-1,CSVGPQGVHEQYF
TRBD2,16,TRBV4-1,CASSPEGRAGANVLTF
.,14,TRBV7-3,CAPRGAKTDYEQYF
.,13,TRBV19,CASSPSYTYEQYF
.,13,TRBV19,CASRGGWVETQYF